A single TCR beta chain is shown here with its context. What it binds is not known. The entry originates in a study of cytomegalovirus exposure and HLA in healthy donors. The overall study: There were approximately 85 million unique TCRs (from HLA-typed donors) in an early data release. Overall study findings and caveats: Analyzed later, association rates of TCRs varied across HLA loci, with DRB1 most and HLA-C fewest.

PCR primers comprised 60 Vbeta and 13 Jbeta primers. Produced via immunoSEQ multiplex PCR; TCRdb's table is partial and in-frame only. The sample data list under 150,000 clones. CDR1 MNHEY and CDR2 SVGAGI come from the germline V gene. Trimming stripped 7 bases from V and 8 bases from J, with 23 bases between. The CDR3 spans 15 residues. What was sequenced was PBMCs. The rearrangement links TRBV6-5 to TRBJ1-2; no clear D gene. The sequence was collected from a middle-aged man in good health and CMV-seronegative. In DNA form, the CDR3 reads TGTGCCAGCACAGAATCAATCGGGTTTTTTTTGGGCTACACCTTC. As protein: CASTESIGFFLGYTF.